These 25 T cell receptor beta chains originate from one sample sequenced in a study of cytomegalovirus exposure and HLA in healthy donors. It was with 60 Vbeta and 13 Jbeta primers that the PCR ran. Data came from immunoSEQ multiplex PCR; TCRdb stores just in-frame clones and leaves some out. The table shows about 190,000 clones, with 84% occurring only once. Sequencing input: PBMCs. The receptors derive from a boy between 10 and 17 years old in good health and CMV-seronegative.

This clone was seen a single time. V usage is TRBV6-5 and J usage is TRBJ2-1; possibly TRBD2 for D (6 bases). V gave up 0 bases and J gave up 9 bases, with 9 bases separating them. This CDR3 contains 13 residues. Germline CDR1 is MNHEY and CDR2 is SVGAGI. In DNA form, the CDR3 reads TGTGCCAGCAGTTACTCTGGGGGAGGTGAGCAGTTCTTC. Translated, it gives CASSYSGGGEQFF.

The chain is built from TRBV20-1 and TRBJ2-1; weak D call: TRBD2 (6 bases). Germline CDR1 DFQATT, CDR2 SNEGSKA (reference sequence). The CDR3 runs 11 residues. Trimming stripped 5 bases from V and 8 bases from J, with 10 bases between. CDR3 coding DNA: TGCAGTGCTCCCAGGAGGGATGAGCAGTTCTTC. Amino acid sequence: CSAPRRDEQFF.

This clone has just one count. This chain connects TRBV27 to TRBJ2-7, with 7 bases fitting TRBD1. J lost 2 bases, V lost 0 bases, and 7 bases had no gene match. This CDR3 comprises 16 residues. Germline CDR1 is MNHEY and CDR2 is SMNVEV (reference sequence). The CDR3 region has the DNA TGTGCCAGCAGTTTATCCACAGGGGAATTTGCCTACGAGCAGTACTTC. It is translated as CASSLSTGEFAYEQYF.

CDR3 bases: TGCGCCAGCAGCTTGGCGAGGACTACGAAACTGTTTTTT. Translation: CASSLARTTKLFF. The chain couples TRBV5-1 to TRBJ1-4; D is undetermined. Trimming shortened V by 0 bases and J by 11 bases, and 11 bases separated the two germline ends. Germline lookup yields CDR1 SGHRS and CDR2 YFSETQ. The CDR3 consists of 13 residues.

This chain connects TRBV7-8 to TRBJ2-1, with D perhaps TRBD1 (6 bases). Trimming took off 5 bases at V and 5 bases at J, with 10 bases between the two ends. Germline V gives CDR1 SGHVS, CDR2 FQNEAQ. This CDR3 comprises 13 residues. The CDR3 region is CASSLYRDNEQFF. For the CDR3, the DNA is TGTGCCAGCAGCCTTTACAGGGACAATGAGCAGTTCTTC.

This chain connects TRBV5-3 to TRBJ1-5; D is unclear. TRBV5-3 is assigned to the ORF class and has an uncertain function. Trimming shortened V by 7 bases and J by 6 bases, and 11 bases separated the two germline ends. There are 12 residues in the CDR3. Here the CDR3 DNA reads TGTGCCAGACTGGGAGAAGTTCAGCCCCAGCATTTT. Translation gives CARLGEVQPQHF.

The V and J genes are TRBV7-9 and TRBJ2-7, with 7 bases matching TRBD2. The CDR3 consists of 14 residues. The germline V gene has CDR1 SEHNR and CDR2 FQNEAQ (reference sequence). With 5 bases clipped from V and 2 bases from J, the junction kept 6 bases outside the gene matches. The CDR3 nucleotides are TGTGCCAGCAGCCGCGCGGCGGGAGCCTACGAGCAGTACTTC. It yields the protein CASSRAAGAYEQYF.

This clone was counted only a few times. The same CDR3 is also encoded by other DNA sequences in this sample. CDR3 region: CASRFDRNTEAFF. CDR3 DNA: TGTGCCAGCAGGTTTGACAGGAACACTGAAGCTTTCTTT. The gene calls are TRBV27 and TRBJ1-1; D possibly corresponds to TRBD1 (5 bases). The CDR3 has 13 amino acids. Germline CDR1 MNHEY, CDR2 SMNVEV (reference sequence). The germline V and J ends were trimmed by 6 bases and 1 base, with 9 bases remaining between them.

V usage is TRBV19 and J usage is TRBJ2-3, with 7 bases identical to TRBD1. This CDR3 comprises 15 residues. The germline V gene has CDR1 LNHDA and CDR2 SQIVND (reference sequence). The trim removed 7 bases at V and 7 bases at J, leaving 14 bases unmatched. As DNA, the CDR3 is TGTGCCAGTAAATCCGACAGGGAAGTCCCCAATACGCAGTATTTT. As protein: CASKSDREVPNTQYF.

With regard to this clone: The sample holds other DNA sequences that translate to the same CDR3. This chain joins TRBV18 and TRBJ1-4; unclear D gene. The CDR3 is 13 residues long. CDR1 KGHSH and CDR2 LQKENI come from the germline V gene. V dropped 6 bases and J dropped 5 bases, with 10 bases sitting between them. CDR3 nucleotides: TGTGCCAGCTCTCCGGGAGGGAATGAAAAACTGTTTTTT. Its protein is CASSPGGNEKLFF. Full variable domain (outside the CDR3, taken from reference TRBV18 and TRBJ1-4): NAGVMQNPRHLVRRRGQEARLRCSPMKGHSHVYWYRQLPEEGLKFMVYLQKENIIDESGMPKERFSAEFPKEGPSILRIQQVVRGDSAAYFCASSPGGNEKLFFGSGTQLSVL.

The genes are TRBV28 and TRBJ2-3; 7 bases align to TRBD2. CDR1 is MDHEN and CDR2 is SYDVKM in the germline V gene. The CDR3 totals 12 residues. Trimming at V came to 6 bases and at J to 5 bases, leaving 2 bases not matched to a gene. The CDR3 nucleotides are TGTGCCAGCAGATCTAGCGGAGATACGCAGTATTTT. Its translation is CASRSSGDTQYF.

This chain joins TRBV4-1 and TRBJ2-3; perhaps TRBD2 as D (6 bases). The V and J ends lost 1 base and 5 bases respectively, with 13 bases between them. Germline V gene data show CDR1 as MGHRA and CDR2 as YSYEKL. The CDR3 has 15 amino acids. The CDR3 sequence is CASSQAGPGGDTQYF. CDR3 nucleotides: TGCGCCAGCAGCCAAGCGGGCCCCGGGGGAGATACGCAGTATTTT.

The J gene is TRBJ1-1, the V gene TRBV14; D is unresolved. The V gene lost 1 base and the J gene lost 5 bases, with 11 bases spanning the gap. The germline V gene encodes CDR1 SGHDN and CDR2 FVKESK. The CDR3 totals 14 residues. In DNA, the CDR3 is TGTGCCAGCAGCCAAGGCCTCAGAGGGACTGAAGCTTTCTTT. Residues: CASSQGLRGTEAFF.

The chain couples TRBV19 to TRBJ1-1; a possible D gene is TRBD1 (6 bases). CDR3 length: 14 residues. Trimming shortened V by 3 bases and J by 3 bases, and 11 bases separated the two germline ends. The germline V gene has CDR1 LNHDA and CDR2 SQIVND (reference sequence). The CDR3 bases are TGTGCCAGTAGTATTTACAGGGCGGACACTGAAGCTTTCTTT. Amino acids: CASSIYRADTEAFF.

This clone was observed a single time. The CDR3 loop reads CSVANNEQFF. CDR3 in DNA: TGCAGCGTTGCTAACAATGAGCAGTTCTTC. This chain joins TRBV29-1 and TRBJ2-1; D remains unclear. The CDR3 runs to 10 residues. CDR1 SQVTM and CDR2 ANQGSEA come from the germline V gene. Trimming removed 4 bases from V and 5 bases from J, with 3 bases in between.

This clone was seen only a few times. The chain couples TRBV19 to TRBJ1-4; tentative D call: TRBD1 (6 bases). Germline V gene data show CDR1 as LNHDA and CDR2 as SQIVND (reference sequence). The CDR3 is 16 residues long. V lost 3 bases to trimming and J lost 0 bases, with 11 bases between them. The CDR3 is CASSINRVATNEKLFF. The DNA for the CDR3 is TGTGCCAGTAGTATTAACAGGGTTGCAACTAATGAAAAACTGTTTTTT.

The chain carries TRBV7-9 and TRBJ2-1; 8 positions agree with TRBD2. This CDR3 has 13 amino acids. Germline-derived CDR1 and CDR2 are SEHNR and FQNEAQ (reference sequence). Germline trimming cut 8 bases from V and 7 bases from J; bases unmatched to any gene: 7. DNA for the CDR3: TGTGCCAGCGGAGGACTAGCTGGTAATGAGCAGTTCTTC. This gives the protein CASGGLAGNEQFF.

In the case of this clone: Other DNA sequences from this sample encode an identical CDR3 as well. The chain joins TRBV7-9 to TRBJ1-1; weak D call: TRBD1 (5 bases). Germline values: CDR1 SEHNR, CDR2 FQNEAQ (reference sequence). This CDR3 has 12 residues. V lost 5 bases and J 3 bases, leaving 7 bases between the germline ends. Written as DNA, the CDR3 is TGTGCCAGCAGCCCACAGGACACTGAAGCTTTCTTT. Translating it yields CASSPQDTEAFF. Based on the CDR3 plus reference TRBV7-9 and TRBJ1-1, the full variable domain is DTGVSQNPRHKITKRGQNVTFRCDPISEHNRLYWYRQTLGQGPEFLTYFQNEAQLEKSRLLSDRFSAERPKGSFSTLEIQRTEQGDSAMYLCASSPQDTEAFFGQGTRLTVV.

The rearrangement joins TRBV18 to TRBJ1-1; no clear D. Germline CDR1 and CDR2: KGHSH and LQKENI. The CDR3 consists of 12 residues. The ends were cut back, 0 bases at V and 5 bases at J, with 4 bases in the middle. In DNA form, the CDR3 reads TGTGCCAGCTCACCACCGACTACTGAAGCTTTCTTT. Translated: CASSPPTTEAFF.

The chain has TRBV30 and TRBJ1-1, with 7 nucleotides matching TRBD1. This CDR3 region has 16 residues. Germline-derived CDR1 and CDR2 are GTSNPN and SVGIG (reference sequence). The junction had 10 bases not matched to a gene; V was cut back by 2 bases and J by 1 base. Here the CDR3 DNA reads TGTGCCTGGAGTCGTTGGGGGACAGACTGGAACACTGAAGCTTTCTTT. Protein sequence: CAWSRWGTDWNTEAFF.

This chain links TRBV27 with TRBJ1-4; tentative D call: TRBD1 (6 bases). Per the germline V gene, CDR1 is MNHEY and CDR2 is SMNVEV (reference sequence). The ends were cut back, 6 bases at V and 5 bases at J, with 13 bases in the middle. The CDR3 consists of 14 residues. As DNA, the CDR3 is TGTGCCAGCAGGCGACAGGTTTCGAATGAAAAACTGTTTTTT. It translates to CASRRQVSNEKLFF.

This rearrangement joins TRBV5-5 to TRBJ2-1; D is undetermined. Germline V gives CDR1 SGHKS, CDR2 YYEKEE (reference sequence). This CDR3 is built from 15 residues. With 5 bases removed from V and 1 base from J, the gap between germline ends came to 13 bases. CDR3 in DNA: TGTGCCAGCAGGCGCCCGAGTCTATCCTACAATGAGCAGTTCTTC. Translation gives CASRRPSLSYNEQFF.

This clone was detected a few times. The V gene is TRBV10-3, the J gene TRBJ1-1; D gene uncertain. Trimming took 0 bases from V and 6 from J, leaving 8 bases between them. This CDR3 comprises 13 residues. CDR1 is ENHRY, CDR2 SYGVKD, per germline. This chain's CDR3 is CAISESRVSEAFF. The CDR3 DNA follows: TGTGCCATCAGTGAGTCGCGGGTCTCTGAAGCTTTCTTT.

This clone was recorded only once. J is TRBJ2-3 and V is TRBV9; a possible D gene is TRBD2 (6 bases). V lost 1 base and J 0 bases, leaving 18 bases between the germline ends. The length of the CDR3 is 18 residues. Germline CDR1 SGDLS, CDR2 YYNGEE. CDR3 DNA sequence: TGTGCCAGCAGCGTATCGAATATCAGGGAGGAGAGCACAGATACGCAGTATTTT. This translates into CASSVSNIREESTDTQYF.

The chain has TRBV13 and TRBJ2-1, with 8 bases aligning to TRBD1. Germline trimming cut 5 bases from V and 3 bases from J; bases unmatched to any gene: 6. Germline CDR1 PRHDT, CDR2 FYEKMQ (reference sequence). The CDR3 covers 15 residues. This chain's CDR3 is CASSVRDRIYNEQFF. Here the CDR3 DNA reads TGTGCCAGCAGCGTGCGGGACAGGATCTACAATGAGCAGTTCTTC.